Here is one TCR beta chain with its context. Here immunoSEQ multiplex PCR was the method, and the copy in TCRdb shows in-frame clones only, minus some. This table has about 29,000 clones, under 90% appearing once. In germline, CDR1 is MNHEY, CDR2 SVGAGI. The V gene end was trimmed by 2 bases and the J gene end by 7 bases; junction bases not matched to a gene: 7. The CDR3 length is 16 residues. The time point denotes: peripheral blood 6 weeks after treatment start. The record originates from a study of PD-L1 blockade in urothelial cancer. The sample here was PBMCs, taken around atezolizumab (anti-PD-L1) treatment. The clonotype originates from a man aged 65-85 years with urothelial cancer. This chain connects TRBV6-5 to TRBJ2-7; 14 bases map to TRBD2. For the CDR3, the DNA is TGTGCCAGCAGTTACGGGACTAGCGGGGGAGCTGAGGAGCAGTACTTC. Amino acid sequence: CASSYGTSGGAEEQYF.